This paragraph reports one T cell receptor (beta chain). The data stem from a study of cytomegalovirus exposure and HLA in healthy donors. PCR employed 60 Vbeta and 13 Jbeta primers. This table comes from immunoSEQ multiplex PCR, and its TCRdb copy is limited to in-frame clones, with some not included. This sample has about 170,000 clones, with around 78% found just once. Trimming cost V 7 bases and J 0 bases; bases outside gene matches: 17. CDR3 length: 20 amino acids. Per the germline V gene, CDR1 is SGHRS and CDR2 is YFSETQ. Sequenced: PBMCs. The receptor was derived from a woman in her 30s in good health and CMV-seropositive. V gene TRBV5-1 combines with J gene TRBJ1-5, with 12 bases that match TRBD1. The CDR3 reads CASVGGQGAAGWDSNQPQHF. The CDR3 region has the DNA TGCGCCAGCGTTGGGGGACAGGGGGCCGCCGGTTGGGATAGCAATCAGCCCCAGCATTTT.